The 14 T cell receptor beta chains in this list originate from one sample, sequenced in a study of vaccination and CD4 T cells after COVID-19. Their antigen targets remain unknown. CD4+ T cells that had been cultured provided DNA sequenced with the Oncomine TCR Beta short-read assay. TCRdb analysed the PCR reads with MiXCR anew, one entry per CDR3 protein. The profile shows 15,000 to 20,000 distinct CDR3 sequences, roughly 60% of them singletons. Sample treatment: roughly ten-day PBMC culture with coronavirus spike peptide pools or control peptides (ViraFEST assay). Specimen: CD4+ T cells from blood, cultured in vitro, collected before SARS-CoV-2 vaccination. Every receptor here comes from a human donor who had recovered from COVID-19.

The V gene is TRBV7-2, the J gene TRBJ2-3; D gene ambiguous. Between the trimmed V and J ends, which lost 1 base and 2 bases, there was a span of 13 bases. The CDR3 covers 16 residues. CDR1 and CDR2 from the germline V gene are SGHTA and FQGNSA. CDR3 nucleotide sequence: TGTGCCAGCAGCTTAGATACTCCGGTCAACACAGATACGCAGTATTTT. Amino acids: CASSLDTPVNTDTQYF. Drawing the rest from reference TRBV7-2 and TRBJ2-3, the complete variable domain is GAGVSQSPSNKVTEKGKDVELRCDPISGHTALYWYRQSLGQGLEFLIYFQGNSAPDKSGLPSDRFSAERTGGSVSTLTIQRTQQEDSAVYLCASSLDTPVNTDTQYFGPGTRLTVL.

This clonotype was counted only a few times. This chain joins TRBV19 and TRBJ2-3; possibly TRBD2 for D (6 bases). Germline assignment: CDR1 LNHDA and CDR2 SQIVND (reference sequence). The CDR3 extends over 13 amino acids. Trimming pared 8 bases from V and 2 bases from J, leaving 11 bases between. This chain's CDR3 is CASSSGDTDTQYF. As DNA, the CDR3 is TGTGCCAGTTCATCGGGGGACACAGATACGCAGTATTTT.

The chain has TRBV7-2 and TRBJ1-1; no clear D. V was shortened by 2 bases and J by 0 bases, with 7 bases between the two germline ends. Per the germline V gene, CDR1 is SGHTA and CDR2 is FQGNSA. The CDR3 consists of 14 residues. The CDR3 DNA reads TGTGCCAGCAGCTTACAGGTTATGAACACTGAAGCTTTCTTT. Protein product: CASSLQVMNTEAFF.

The chain recombines TRBV6-4 with TRBJ1-1; possibly TRBD1 for D (5 bases). This CDR3 spans 13 amino acids. Germline V gene sequence: CDR1 MRHNA, CDR2 SNTAGT. Trimming stripped 4 bases from V and 6 bases from J, with 12 bases between. The CDR3 nucleotides read TGTGCCAGCAGTGTGGAGAGGGGAGCTGAAGCTTTCTTT. Protein: CASSVERGAEAFF.

In its sample, this clonotype was seen once. Relative to the germline gene, one junction end is altered; a read error may explain this. This rearrangement joins TRBV4-2 to TRBJ2-3; 11 bases match TRBD2. CDR3 size: 15 residues. Germline-derived CDR1 and CDR2 are LGHNA and YNFKEQ. CDR3 loop: CASSQTSGSTDTQYF. Written as DNA, the CDR3 is TGTGCCAGTAGCCAAACTAGCGGGAGTACAGATACGCAGTATTTT.

The gene calls are TRBV19 and TRBJ2-7, with TRBD2 identical over 8 bases. This CDR3 region has 11 residues. Germline V gives CDR1 LNHDA, CDR2 SQIVND (reference sequence). With 3 bases clipped from V and 12 bases from J, the junction kept 4 bases outside the gene matches. CDR3 bases: TGTGCCAGTAGTATCGGGGGGGCTGTGTACTTC. Translated, it gives CASSIGGAVYF.

This clonotype was observed a handful of times. The rearrangement links TRBV20-1 to TRBJ2-2; TRBD2 is a possible D gene (5 bases). CDR3 length equals 13 residues. Germline lookup yields CDR1 DFQATT and CDR2 SNEGSKA (reference sequence). Trimming cost V 5 bases and J 6 bases, with 13 bases left between them. CDR3 in amino acids: CSAYRPSPGELFF. The CDR3 coding sequence is TGCAGTGCTTACCGACCTAGCCCCGGGGAGCTGTTTTTT.

The V call is TRBV20-1, the J call TRBJ1-5, with TRBD1 matching over 10 bases. The germline gives CDR1 DFQATT, CDR2 SNEGSKA (reference sequence). CDR3 size: 13 residues. Trimming cost V 6 bases and J 5 bases; bases outside gene matches: 4. For the CDR3, the DNA is TGCAGTGCCTGGACAGGGGGGTATCAGCCCCAGCATTTT. Protein: CSAWTGGYQPQHF.

The J gene is TRBJ1-6, the V gene TRBV2; tentatively, D is TRBD1 (6 bases). CDR3 length equals 15 residues. Germline values: CDR1 SNHLY, CDR2 FYNNEI. Trimming removed 7 bases from V and 6 bases from J, with 16 bases in between. CDR3 nucleotide sequence: TGTGCCAGCACCTCAGGAGGGGGATCTAATTCACCCCTCCACTTT. Amino acids: CASTSGGGSNSPLHF.

The chain links TRBV28 to TRBJ2-7, with 8 bases matching TRBD1. This CDR3 is built from 16 residues. The trim removed 6 bases at V and 2 bases at J, leaving 12 bases unmatched. Per germline, CDR1 MDHEN and CDR2 SYDVKM. CDR3: CASSPIGQGKTYEQYF. In DNA form, the CDR3 reads TGTGCCAGCAGCCCAATTGGACAGGGTAAAACCTACGAGCAGTACTTC. Full variable domain (outside the CDR3, taken from reference TRBV28 and TRBJ2-7): DVKVTQSSRYLVKRTGEKVFLECVQDMDHENMFWYRQDPGLGLRLIYFSYDVKMKEKGDIPEGYSVSREKKERFSLILESASTNQTSMYLCASSPIGQGKTYEQYFGPGTRLTVT.

In its sample, this clonotype was seen a few times. The gene calls are TRBV7-2 and TRBJ2-5; D may correspond to TRBD1 or TRBD2 (6 bases each). With 6 bases removed from V and 5 bases from J, the gap between germline ends came to 10 bases. The CDR3 runs 12 residues. Germline CDR1 SGHTA, CDR2 FQGNSA. The CDR3 DNA sequence: TGTGCCAGCAGTCGGAGGGGGGAGACCCAGTACTTC. Its protein is CASSRRGETQYF.

The chain uses TRBV7-2 and TRBJ2-3, with D possibly TRBD2 on 5 matching bases. The germline gives CDR1 SGHTA, CDR2 FQGNSA. CDR3 size: 14 residues. Trimming pared 6 bases from V and 2 bases from J, leaving 12 bases between. For the CDR3, the DNA is TGTGCCAGCAGGGAGGCCGTAGTCACAGATACGCAGTATTTT. This translates into CASREAVVTDTQYF.

CDR3 nucleotides: TGTGCCAGCAGCCCTCGGGGGGCGCGTCTGGAGACCCAGTACTTC. Its protein product is CASSPRGARLETQYF. This rearrangement joins TRBV7-3 to TRBJ2-5; tentative D call: TRBD2 (7 bases). Germline V lookup: CDR1 SGHTA, CDR2 FQGTGA. Trimming stripped 5 bases from V and 5 bases from J, with 18 bases between. This CDR3 spans 15 amino acids.

The V gene is TRBV5-4, the J gene TRBJ2-5; D perhaps matches TRBD1 (6 bases). CDR3 length equals 16 residues. Germline lookup yields CDR1 SGHNT and CDR2 YYREEE (reference sequence). Trimming pared 2 bases from V and 4 bases from J, leaving 18 bases between. The DNA for the CDR3 is TGTGCCAGCAGCTTTACAGGGTTAGTTCGTGGAGAGACCCAGTACTTC. Protein: CASSFTGLVRGETQYF.